This note documents a single TCR beta chain sequence. This sample is part of a study of blood T cell repertoires in COVID-19. Study background: The samples span acute and convalescent COVID-19 from the United States, Italy and Spain.

The CDR3 is made up of 15 amino acids. The germline CDR1 and CDR2 sequences are SGDLS and YYNGEE. V was trimmed by 1 base and J by 3 bases, leaving 14 bases between them. Profiling relied on immunoSEQ multiplex PCR, and the TCRdb table lists in-frame clones only, not all of them. The sample has 150,000 or so clones; roughly 78% are singletons. The J gene is TRBJ2-7, the V gene TRBV9; no firm D call. This clonotype originated in a human donor with acute or convalescent COVID-19. The donor label of this sample is uncertain. Sequences were obtained from peripheral blood. The CDR3 here is CASSVYDTLNYEQYF. The CDR3 DNA sequence: TGTGCCAGCAGCGTATACGACACGCTGAACTACGAGCAGTACTTC.